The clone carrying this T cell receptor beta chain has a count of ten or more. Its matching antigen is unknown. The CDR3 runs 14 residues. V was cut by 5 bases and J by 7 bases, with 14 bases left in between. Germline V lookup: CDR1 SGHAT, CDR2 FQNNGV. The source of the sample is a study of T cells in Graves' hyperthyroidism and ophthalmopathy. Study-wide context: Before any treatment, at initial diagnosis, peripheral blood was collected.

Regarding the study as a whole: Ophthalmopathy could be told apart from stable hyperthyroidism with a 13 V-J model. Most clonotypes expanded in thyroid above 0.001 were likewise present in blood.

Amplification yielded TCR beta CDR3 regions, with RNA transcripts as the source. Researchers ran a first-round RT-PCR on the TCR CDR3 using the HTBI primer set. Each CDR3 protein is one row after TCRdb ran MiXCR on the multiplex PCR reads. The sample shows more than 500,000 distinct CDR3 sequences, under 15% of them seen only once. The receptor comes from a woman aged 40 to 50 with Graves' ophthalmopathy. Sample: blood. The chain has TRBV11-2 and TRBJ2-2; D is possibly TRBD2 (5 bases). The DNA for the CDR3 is TGTGCCAGCAGCCGCGGGTTGACTGACGGGGAGCTGTTTTTT. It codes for CASSRGLTDGELFF.